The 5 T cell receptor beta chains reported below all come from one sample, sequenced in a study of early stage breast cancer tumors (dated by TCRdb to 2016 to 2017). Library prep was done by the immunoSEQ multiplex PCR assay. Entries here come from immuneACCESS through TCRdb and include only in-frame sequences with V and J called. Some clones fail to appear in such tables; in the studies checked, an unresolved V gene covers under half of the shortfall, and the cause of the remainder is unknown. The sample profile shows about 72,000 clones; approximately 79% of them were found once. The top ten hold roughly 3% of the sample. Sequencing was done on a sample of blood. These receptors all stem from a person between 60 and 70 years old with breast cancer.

CDR3 nucleotides: TGTGCCAGCAGTGCTGAGTTCGCTCGGTCCTCCTACAATGAGCAGTTCTTC. Translated: CASSAEFARSSYNEQFF. The chain couples TRBV2 to TRBJ2-1; no clear D gene. The CDR3 loop spans 17 amino acids. Germline V CDR1 and CDR2: SNHLY, FYNNEI. Trimming took 4 bases from V and 0 from J, leaving 16 bases between them. Complete variable domain (other parts from reference TRBV2 and TRBJ2-1): EPEVTQTPSHQVTQMGQEVILRCVPISNHLYFYWYRQILGQKVEFLVSFYNNEISEKSEIFDDQFSVERPDGSNFTLKIRSTKLEDSAMYFCASSAEFARSSYNEQFFGPGTRLTVL.

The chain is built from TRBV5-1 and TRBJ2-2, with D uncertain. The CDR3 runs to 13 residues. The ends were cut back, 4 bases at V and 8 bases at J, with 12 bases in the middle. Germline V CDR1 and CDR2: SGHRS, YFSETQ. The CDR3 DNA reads TGCGCCAGCAGCCCGGGCATATCAGGGGAGCTGTTTTTT. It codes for CASSPGISGELFF.

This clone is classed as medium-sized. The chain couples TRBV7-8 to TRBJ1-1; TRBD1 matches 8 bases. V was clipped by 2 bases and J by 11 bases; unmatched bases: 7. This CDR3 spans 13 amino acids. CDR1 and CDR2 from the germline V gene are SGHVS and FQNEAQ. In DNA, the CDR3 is TGTGCCAGCAGCTTATTGGGACAGGTCGCGGCTTTCTTT. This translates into CASSLLGQVAAFF.

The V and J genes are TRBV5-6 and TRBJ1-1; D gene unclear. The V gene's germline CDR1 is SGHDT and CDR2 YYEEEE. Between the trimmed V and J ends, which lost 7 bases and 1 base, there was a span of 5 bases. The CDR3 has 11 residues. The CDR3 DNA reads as TGTGCCAGCCGGGGGAACACTGAAGCTTTCTTT. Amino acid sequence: CASRGNTEAFF.

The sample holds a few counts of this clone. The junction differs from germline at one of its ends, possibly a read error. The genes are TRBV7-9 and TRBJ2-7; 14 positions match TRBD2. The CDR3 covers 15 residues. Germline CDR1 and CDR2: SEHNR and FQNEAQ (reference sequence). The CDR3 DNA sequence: TGTGCCAGCAGCCTCACGGGAGGACTAGCGGGGGGAAGGGACTTC. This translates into CASSLTGGLAGGRDF.